This T cell receptor beta chain is from a study of graft-versus-host responses after intestinal transplantation (dated by TCRdb to the early 2020s). Study-wide context: Recipients received multivisceral, liver-intestinal, or isolated intestinal transplants. Every recipient was given anti-thymocyte globulin induction, followed by about three years of maintenance tacrolimus and steroids. Donor T cell macrochimerism was defined as a peak of at least 4% donor T cells among recipient peripheral blood mononuclear cells. Samples from a few later patients were sequenced in-house on an Illumina MiSeq with MiXCR processing rather than by the commercial service. The cohort enrolled 24 intestinal transplant recipients including one retransplant, and a few patients lacking pretransplant specimens were excluded. Alloreactive clones were identified by sequencing pre-transplant mixed lymphocyte reaction products and comparing them with unstimulated pre-transplant donor and recipient T cells. After intestinal transplantation, graft-versus-host and host-versus-graft alloreactive T cell clones in the graft, circulation and bone marrow were tracked using bulk TCR-beta CDR3 sequencing.

The investigation overall reported the following: GvH clones turned up in recipient bone marrow, with some appearing earlier in ileal mucosa or blood, a pattern consistent with an intestinal mucosal origin. Early after transplant, declines in HvG clones were associated with peak levels of circulating GvH clones. The relatively low number and heterogeneity of intestinal transplant patients limited the conclusions. Patients with donor T cell macrochimerism had high GvH to HvG T cell clonal ratios in their allografts.

Blood samples were collected up to 4 times in the first month after transplant and then at least monthly when available. The cysteine opens and the phenylalanine closes a CDR3 of 13 amino acids. Here the CDR3 DNA is all that survives: 39 bases in frame from base 1. According to the germline V gene, CDR1 reads MNHEY and CDR2 reads SVGAGI. V sheds 8 bases and J sheds 5 bases, leaving 15 bases between their ends. Library preparation employed the immunoSEQ multiplex PCR assay. For most patients, genomic DNA was subjected to high-throughput TCR-beta CDR3 sequencing by Adaptive Biotechnologies. Per the original workflow: TCR sequencing data for some 19 patients were retrieved from Adaptive's ImmunoSEQ software; a few other patients were processed with MiXCR and VDJtools. CDR3 nucleotide sequences shared by donor and recipient were removed because the origin of these sequences could not be assigned. To be classed as alloreactive, a clone needed at least 2-fold expansion over unstimulated cells and a minimum CFSE-low frequency of 0.002% (template counts) or 0.001% (read counts). Mappable clones were those detected in sequenced pre-transplant spleen, lymph node, or MLR CFSE-low populations of the donor or recipient. Cumulative frequency of alloreactive clones was calculated as a percentage of all sequences weighted by copy number. The clones in this table, taken by TCRdb from immuneACCESS, are in-frame only. Not every clone is retained; where verified, under half of the shortfall comes from an unresolved V gene, and the cause of the rest is unknown. V, J and clone size are taken as reported in that table, and D and trimming were inferred from the DNA itself. The sample table shows 80,000 or so clones, and about 92% are seen once. In total, the top ten clones hold 0.55% to 0.8% of the sample.

Notes on this clone: Its antigen is not yet known. Base qualities are not recorded, but no much larger clone differs from it by a single base.

This receptor was identified in a human patient who received an intestinal transplant, so some T cells may come from the graft donor. Sequences were derived from PBMCs, sampled 98 days after intestinal transplantation. The chain is encoded by TRBV6-5 joined to TRBJ1-1; a tentative D match to TRBD1 spans 5 bases. The CDR3 is CASGLGGWTEAFF. The DNA is TGTGCCAGCGGGTTGGGGGGTTGGACTGAAGCTTTCTTT.